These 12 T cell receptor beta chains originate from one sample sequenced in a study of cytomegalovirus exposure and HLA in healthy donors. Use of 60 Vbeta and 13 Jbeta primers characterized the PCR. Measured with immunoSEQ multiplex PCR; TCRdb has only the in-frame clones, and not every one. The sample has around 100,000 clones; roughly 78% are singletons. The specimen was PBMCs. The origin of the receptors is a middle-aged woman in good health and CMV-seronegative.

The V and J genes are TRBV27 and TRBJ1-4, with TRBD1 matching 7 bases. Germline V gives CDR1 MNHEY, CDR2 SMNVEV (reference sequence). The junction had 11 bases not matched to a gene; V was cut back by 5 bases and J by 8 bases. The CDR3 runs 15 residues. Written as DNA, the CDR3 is TGTGCCAGCAGTGCAATACAGGGGTTAGGGGAAAAACTGTTTTTT. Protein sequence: CASSAIQGLGEKLFF.

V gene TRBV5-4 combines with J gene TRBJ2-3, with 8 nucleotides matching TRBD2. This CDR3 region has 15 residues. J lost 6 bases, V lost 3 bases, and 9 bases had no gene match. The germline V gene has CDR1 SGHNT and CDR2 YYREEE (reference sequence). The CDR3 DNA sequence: TGTGCCAGCAGCTCCCTGTCGAGCGGGAGTGATACGCAGTATTTT. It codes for CASSSLSSGSDTQYF.

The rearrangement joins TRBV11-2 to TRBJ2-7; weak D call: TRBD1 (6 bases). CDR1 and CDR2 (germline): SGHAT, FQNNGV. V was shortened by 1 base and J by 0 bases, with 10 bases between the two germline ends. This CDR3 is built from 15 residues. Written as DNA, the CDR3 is TGTGCCAGCAGCTTAGCCGGACAGCCCTCCTACGAGCAGTACTTC. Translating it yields CASSLAGQPSYEQYF. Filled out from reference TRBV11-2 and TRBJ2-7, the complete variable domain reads EAGVAQSPRYKIIEKRQSVAFWCNPISGHATLYWYQQILGQGPKLLIQFQNNGVVDDSQLPKDRFSAERLKGVDSTLKIQPAKLEDSAVYLCASSLAGQPSYEQYFGPGTRLTVT.

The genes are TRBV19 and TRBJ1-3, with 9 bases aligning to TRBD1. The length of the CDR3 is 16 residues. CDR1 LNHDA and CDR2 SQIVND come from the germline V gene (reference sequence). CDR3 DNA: TGTGCATCTAGCCGGACAGGGGCGACCTCTGGAAACACCATATATTTT. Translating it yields CASSRTGATSGNTIYF. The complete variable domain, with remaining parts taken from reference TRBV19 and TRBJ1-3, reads DGGITQSPKYLFRKEGQNVTLSCEQNLNHDAMYWYRQDPGQGLRLIYYSQIVNDFQKGDIAEGYSVSREKKESFPLTVTSAQKNPTAFYLCASSRTGATSGNTIYFGEGSWLTVV.

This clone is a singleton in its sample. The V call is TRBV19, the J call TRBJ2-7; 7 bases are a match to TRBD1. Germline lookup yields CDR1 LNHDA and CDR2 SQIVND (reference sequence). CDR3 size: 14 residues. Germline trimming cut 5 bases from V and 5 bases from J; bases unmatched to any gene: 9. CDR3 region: CASSLSRQGDEQYF. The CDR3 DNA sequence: TGTGCCAGTAGTCTTTCTAGGCAGGGGGACGAGCAGTACTTC.

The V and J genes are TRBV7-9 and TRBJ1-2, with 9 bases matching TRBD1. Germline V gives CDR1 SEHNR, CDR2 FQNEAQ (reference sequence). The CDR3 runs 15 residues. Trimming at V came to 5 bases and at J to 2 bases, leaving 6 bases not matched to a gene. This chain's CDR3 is CASSTLGTGNYGYTF. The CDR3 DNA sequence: TGTGCCAGCAGCACCCTTGGGACAGGGAACTATGGCTACACCTTC.

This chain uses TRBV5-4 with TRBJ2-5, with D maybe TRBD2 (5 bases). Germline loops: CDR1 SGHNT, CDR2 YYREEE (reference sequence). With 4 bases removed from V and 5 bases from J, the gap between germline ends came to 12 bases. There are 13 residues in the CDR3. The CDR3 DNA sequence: TGTGCCAGCAGCGACCCAAGCGGCGAGACCCAGTACTTC. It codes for CASSDPSGETQYF.

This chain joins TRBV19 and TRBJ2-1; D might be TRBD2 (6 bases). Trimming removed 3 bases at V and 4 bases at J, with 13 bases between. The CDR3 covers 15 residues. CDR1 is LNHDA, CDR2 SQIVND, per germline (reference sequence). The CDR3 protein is CASSMGQRVYNEQFF. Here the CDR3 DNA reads TGTGCCAGTAGTATGGGCCAGCGGGTGTACAATGAGCAGTTCTTC.

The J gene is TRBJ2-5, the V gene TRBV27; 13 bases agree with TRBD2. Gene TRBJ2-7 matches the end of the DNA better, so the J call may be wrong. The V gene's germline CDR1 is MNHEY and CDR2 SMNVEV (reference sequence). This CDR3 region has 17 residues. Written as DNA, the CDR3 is TGTGCCAGCAGTTCCCGGGGGGGACTAGCGGGATACTACGAGCAGTACTTC. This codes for CASSSRGGLAGYYEQYF.

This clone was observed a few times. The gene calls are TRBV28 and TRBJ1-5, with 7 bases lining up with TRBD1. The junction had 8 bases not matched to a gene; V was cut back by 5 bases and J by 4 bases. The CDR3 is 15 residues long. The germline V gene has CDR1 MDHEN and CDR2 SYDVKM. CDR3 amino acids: CASSLRDSINQPQHF. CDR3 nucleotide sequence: TGTGCCAGCAGTCTCCGGGACAGTATTAATCAGCCCCAGCATTTT. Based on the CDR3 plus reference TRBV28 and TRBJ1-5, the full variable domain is DVKVTQSSRYLVKRTGEKVFLECVQDMDHENMFWYRQDPGLGLRLIYFSYDVKMKEKGDIPEGYSVSREKKERFSLILESASTNQTSMYLCASSLRDSINQPQHFGDGTRLSIL.

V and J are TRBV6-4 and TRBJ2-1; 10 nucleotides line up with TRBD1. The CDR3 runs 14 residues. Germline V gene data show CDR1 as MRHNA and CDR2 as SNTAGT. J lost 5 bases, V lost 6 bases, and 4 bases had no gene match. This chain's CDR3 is CASSAGTGDNEQFF. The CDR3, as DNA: TGTGCCAGCAGCGCTGGGACAGGGGACAATGAGCAGTTCTTC.

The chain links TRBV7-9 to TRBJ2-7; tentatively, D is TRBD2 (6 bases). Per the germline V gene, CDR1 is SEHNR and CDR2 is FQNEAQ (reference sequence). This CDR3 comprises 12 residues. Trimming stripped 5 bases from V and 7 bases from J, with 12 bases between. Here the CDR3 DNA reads TGTGCCAGCAGCCGGGGGTTTGGGGAGCAGTACTTC. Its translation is CASSRGFGEQYF. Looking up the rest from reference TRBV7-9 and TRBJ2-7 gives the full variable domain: DTGVSQNPRHKITKRGQNVTFRCDPISEHNRLYWYRQTLGQGPEFLTYFQNEAQLEKSRLLSDRFSAERPKGSFSTLEIQRTEQGDSAMYLCASSRGFGEQYFGPGTRLTVT.